These T cell receptor beta chains were read from a single sample in a study of blood T cell repertoires in COVID-19. Sequencing was performed with immunoSEQ multiplex PCR; in TCRdb, only in-frame clones are kept and a portion is missing. This sample has some 250,000 clones, with approximately 83% found just once. Specimen: PBMCs or T cells enriched from blood (not recorded which). Receptor source: a woman between 45 and 65 years old who had recovered from COVID-19. The CDR3 runs from the conserved cysteine through the conserved F or W. The D gene is left open where the match is weak. Clone size is given for some rows only: seen once, a few or many times, or a class if the clone is expanded.

CDR3 protein | CDR3 DNA | J gene | clone size | V gene | D gene
CASSQRGIAYNEQFF | TGTGCCAGCAGCCAAAGGGGGATCGCCTACAATGAGCAGTTCTTC | TRBJ2-1 | - | TRBV3-1/TRBV3-2 | -
CASSSPYEESGNTIYF | TGTGCCAGCAGCTCGCCTTACGAGGAAAGTGGAAACACCATATATTTT | TRBJ1-3 | once | TRBV7-2 | -
CASSLWEGIDTEAFF | TGCGCCAGCAGCTTGTGGGAGGGGATAGACACTGAAGCTTTCTTT | TRBJ1-1 | - | TRBV5-1 | -
CASGLGGSGNTIYF | TGTGCTAGTGGTTTAGGGGGCTCTGGAAACACCATATATTTT | TRBJ1-3 | few | TRBV12-5 | -
CATGQAYEQYF | TGTGCCACTGGACAGGCCTACGAGCAGTACTTC | TRBJ2-7 | - | TRBV10-3 | TRBD1
CASSVGLENTGELFF | TGCGCCAGCAGCGTGGGACTAGAGAACACCGGGGAGCTGTTTTTT | TRBJ2-2 | once | TRBV5-1 | TRBD2
CASSIESGDQPQHF | TGTGCCAGTAGTATAGAATCCGGGGATCAGCCCCAGCATTTT | TRBJ1-5 | - | TRBV19 | -
CASSEYRQGWNSPLHF | TGTGCCAGCAGTGAATACCGACAGGGGTGGAATTCACCCCTCCACTTT | TRBJ1-6 | - | TRBV25-1 | TRBD1
CASSPTGSMNQPQHF | TGTGCCAGTAGCCCCACAGGGAGCATGAATCAGCCCCAGCATTTT | TRBJ1-5 | once | TRBV6-2/TRBV6-3 | -
CASSVAGTGAYEQYF | TGTGCCAGCAGCGTAGCCGGGACAGGCGCCTACGAGCAGTACTTC | TRBJ2-7 | - | TRBV9 | TRBD1
CASSPPRLAEAFF | TGTGCCAGCAGTCCCCCTCGCTTAGCTGAAGCTTTCTTT | TRBJ1-1 | - | TRBV28 | -
CASSPPSAGGNQPQHF | TGTGCCAGCTCACCACCGTCAGCGGGGGGAAATCAGCCCCAGCATTTT | TRBJ1-5 | - | TRBV18 | -
CASSTSGSAYNEQFF | TGTGCCAGCAGTACCAGCGGGAGTGCCTACAATGAGCAGTTCTTC | TRBJ2-1 | - | TRBV9 | TRBD2
CASSVVTGWSTEAFF | TGTGCCAGCAGCGTAGTAACAGGGTGGAGCACTGAAGCTTTCTTT | TRBJ1-1 | - | TRBV9 | -
CAISRDRGYEQYF | TGTGCCATCAGTAGGGACAGGGGTTACGAGCAGTACTTC | TRBJ2-7 | - | TRBV10-3 | TRBD1
CASSFTGTVYNEQFF | TGTGCCAGCAGTTTTACCGGGACAGTCTACAATGAGCAGTTCTTC | TRBJ2-1 | - | TRBV11-3 | TRBD1
CASSLDGRASVQTQYF | TGCGCCAGCAGCTTGGACGGGAGGGCCTCCGTTCAGACGCAGTATTTT | TRBJ2-3 | once | TRBV5-1 | TRBD2
CASSYSIVINTEAFF | TGTGCCAGCAGTTACTCGATAGTTATAAACACTGAAGCTTTCTTT | TRBJ1-1 | once | TRBV6-6 | -
CASSLLGDINYGYTF | TGTGCCAGCAGTTTATTGGGGGACATCAACTATGGCTACACCTTC | TRBJ1-2 | - | TRBV28 | -
CASSSADRGSTEAFF | TGTGCCAGCTCATCCGCGGACAGGGGTAGTACTGAAGCTTTCTTT | TRBJ1-1 | - | TRBV18 | TRBD1
CASSLGLGGNEAFF | TGCGCCAGCAGCTTGGGCCTGGGAGGAAATGAAGCTTTCTTT | TRBJ1-1 | - | TRBV5-1 | -
CSASLGWRDNAYNEQFF | TGCAGTGCTAGTCTGGGGTGGCGGGATAACGCCTACAATGAGCAGTTCTTC | TRBJ2-1 | - | TRBV20-1 | -
CASSSRIAAWNEQFF | TGCGCCAGCAGCTCCCGGATAGCGGCATGGAATGAGCAGTTCTTC | TRBJ2-1 | - | TRBV5-1 | -
CASSFGDSYEQYF | TGCGCCAGCAGCTTCGGGGACTCCTACGAGCAGTACTTC | TRBJ2-7 | - | TRBV5-1 | -
CASSFGQQETQYF | TGTGCCAGCAGCTTTGGACAACAAGAGACCCAGTACTTC | TRBJ2-5 | - | TRBV7-9 | -
CASSSPNLAGVNEQFF | TGTGCCAGTAGTTCCCCTAATCTAGCGGGAGTCAATGAGCAGTTCTTC | TRBJ2-1 | - | TRBV19 | TRBD2
CASSPLMGLHYGYTF | TGTGCCAGCTCACCTTTGATGGGACTACACTATGGCTACACCTTC | TRBJ1-2 | once | TRBV18 | -
CASSWEGAGVYGYTF | TGTGCCAGCAGCTGGGAAGGAGCAGGGGTCTATGGCTACACCTTC | TRBJ1-2 | - | TRBV5-4 | -
CASSGTGYMQTQYF | TGTGCCAGCAGTGGAACAGGGTACATGCAGACCCAGTACTTC | TRBJ2-5 | - | TRBV2 | -
CASSQLNIQYF | TGTGCCAGCAGCCAACTAAACATTCAGTACTTC | TRBJ2-4 | - | TRBV3-1/TRBV3-2 | -
CASSPNYGDRGYEQYF | TGTGCCAGCAGTCCGAACTACGGGGACAGGGGCTACGAGCAGTACTTC | TRBJ2-7 | - | TRBV28 | TRBD1
CSVETNRGYEQYF | TGCAGCGTTGAAACCAACAGGGGCTACGAGCAGTACTTC | TRBJ2-7 | - | TRBV29-1 | TRBD1
CASSRRTNTEAFF | TGTGCCAGCTCACGACGGACTAACACTGAAGCTTTCTTT | TRBJ1-1 | few | TRBV18 | -
CASSQRLAGGTGELFF | TGTGCCAGCAGCCAGAGACTAGCGGGAGGGACCGGGGAGCTGTTTTTT | TRBJ2-2 | - | TRBV14 | TRBD2
CASSLAIAGAQETQYF | TGTGCCAGCAGCTTAGCGATTGCAGGGGCTCAAGAGACCCAGTACTTC | TRBJ2-5 | few | TRBV7-2 | -
CATSRDASASYEQYF | TGTGCCACCAGCAGAGATGCTAGCGCGTCCTACGAGCAGTACTTC | TRBJ2-7 | - | TRBV15 | -
CSVRGTGGLGQYF | TGCAGCGTTCGGGGGACAGGGGGCTTAGGGCAGTACTTC | TRBJ2-4 | - | TRBV29-1 | TRBD1
CASSLRTSGLGDTDTQYF | TGTGCCAGCAGCTTGAGGACTAGCGGGTTGGGAGACACAGATACGCAGTATTTT | TRBJ2-3 | - | TRBV13 | TRBD2
CASTRQGDSYEQYF | TGCGCCAGCACCAGACAGGGGGATTCCTACGAGCAGTACTTC | TRBJ2-7 | once | TRBV5-1 | TRBD1
CASSLATGPQETQYF | TGCGCCAGCAGCTTGGCGACAGGACCTCAGGAGACCCAGTACTTC | TRBJ2-5 | - | TRBV5-1 | -
CASRPRESGNTIYF | TGTGCCAGCAGACCTAGGGAGTCTGGAAACACCATATATTTT | TRBJ1-3 | - | TRBV5-6 | -
CATSDSGQGDNQPQHF | TGTGCCACCAGTGATTCCGGACAGGGGGACAATCAGCCCCAGCATTTT | TRBJ1-5 | - | TRBV24-1 | TRBD1
CASTNDRGPLDTQYF | TGTGCCAGCACCAATGACAGGGGCCCCTTAGATACGCAGTATTTT | TRBJ2-3 | - | TRBV2 | TRBD1
CSGTSGQKLDTQYF | TGCAGCGGGACTAGCGGACAAAAGTTAGATACGCAGTATTTT | TRBJ2-3 | - | TRBV29-1 | TRBD2